This TCR beta chain was observed in a study of shared clonotypes between healthy human individuals. V shed 0 bases and J shed 7 bases, with 7 bases lying between them. This CDR3 contains 12 residues. In germline, CDR1 is SGDLS, CDR2 YYNGEE. Clones were read by immunoSEQ multiplex PCR, and TCRdb kept only the in-frame ones, dropping some. The data hold some 2,500,000 clones, with under 95% observed a single time. About this clone: The sample carries other DNA sequences with the same CDR3.

The receptor was isolated from a man aged 18 to 29 in good health. Some clones in this sample may be carry-over from other donors' samples. Sequences were obtained from naive CD4+ T cells from PBMCs. Subset described: CD45RA+ positively selected. V gene TRBV9 combines with J gene TRBJ1-2; D unresolved. In DNA, the CDR3 is TGTGCCAGCAGCGTAGCTGTCGGTGGCTACACCTTC. Translation gives CASSVAVGGYTF.